This record covers a single TCR beta chain. Its antigen is undetermined. Germline loops: CDR1 SNHLY, CDR2 FYNNEI. The CDR3 has 15 residues. Trimming cost V 7 bases and J 6 bases, with 18 bases left between them. The record originates from a study of shared clonotypes between healthy human individuals. Study background: Donors had three CD4 naive, three CD4 memory, two CD8 naive and one CD8 memory plate apiece. Study-wide results and limits: What naive subsets generally showed was a larger estimated richness than memory subsets showed.

Measured with immunoSEQ multiplex PCR; TCRdb has only the in-frame clones, and not every one. The sample consists of about 710,000 clones, about three quarters of them appearing once. The chain uses TRBV2 and TRBJ2-2; possibly TRBD1 or TRBD2 for D (5 bases each). This sequence originates from a woman aged 25 to 45 in good health. Input material: memory CD4+ T cells sorted from blood. Subset: CD45RA-negative fraction. CDR3: CASIGATREPGELFF. The CDR3 DNA reads TGTGCCAGCATAGGGGCTACCAGGGAGCCCGGGGAGCTGTTTTTT.